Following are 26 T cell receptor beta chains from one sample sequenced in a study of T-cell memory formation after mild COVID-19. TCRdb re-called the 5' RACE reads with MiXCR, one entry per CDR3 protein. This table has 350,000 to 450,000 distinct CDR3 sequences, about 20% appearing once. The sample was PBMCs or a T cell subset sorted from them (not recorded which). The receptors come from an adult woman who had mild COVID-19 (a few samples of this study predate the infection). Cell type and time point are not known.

The CDR3 sequence: CASSLKRGGANEQFF. In DNA form, the CDR3 reads TGTGCCAGCAGCTTAAAACGGGGGGGCGCGAATGAGCAGTTCTTC. The V call is TRBV7-3, the J call TRBJ2-1; 8 bases fit TRBD2. Germline values: CDR1 SGHTA, CDR2 FQGTGA. Germline trimming cut 1 base from V and 7 bases from J; bases unmatched to any gene: 6. This CDR3 is 15 amino acids long. Drawing the rest from reference TRBV7-3 and TRBJ2-1, the complete variable domain is GAGVSQTPSNKVTEKGKYVELRCDPISGHTALYWYRQSLGQGPEFLIYFQGTGAADDSGLPNDRFFAVRPEGSVSTLKIQRTERGDSAVYLCASSLKRGGANEQFFGPGTRLTVL.

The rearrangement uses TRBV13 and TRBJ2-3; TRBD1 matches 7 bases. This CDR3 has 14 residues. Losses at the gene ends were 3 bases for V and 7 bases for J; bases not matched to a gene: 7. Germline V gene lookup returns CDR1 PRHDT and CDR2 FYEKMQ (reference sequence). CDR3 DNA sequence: TGTGCCAGCAGCTTCAGGGGGTCCTCAAATACGCAGTATTTT. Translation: CASSFRGSSNTQYF.

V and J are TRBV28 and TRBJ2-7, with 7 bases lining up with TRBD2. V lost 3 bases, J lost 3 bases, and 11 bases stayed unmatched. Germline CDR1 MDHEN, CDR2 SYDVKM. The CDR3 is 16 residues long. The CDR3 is CASSFMTSRRGYEQYF. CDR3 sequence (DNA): TGTGCCAGCAGTTTTATGACTAGCCGGAGAGGCTACGAGCAGTACTTC.

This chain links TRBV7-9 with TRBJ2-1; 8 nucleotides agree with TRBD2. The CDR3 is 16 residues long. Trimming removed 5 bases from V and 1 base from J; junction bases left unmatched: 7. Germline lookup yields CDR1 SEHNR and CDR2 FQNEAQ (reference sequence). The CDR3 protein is CASSIGTSGSYNEQFF. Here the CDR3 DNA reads TGTGCCAGCAGCATTGGGACTAGTGGGTCCTACAATGAGCAGTTCTTC.

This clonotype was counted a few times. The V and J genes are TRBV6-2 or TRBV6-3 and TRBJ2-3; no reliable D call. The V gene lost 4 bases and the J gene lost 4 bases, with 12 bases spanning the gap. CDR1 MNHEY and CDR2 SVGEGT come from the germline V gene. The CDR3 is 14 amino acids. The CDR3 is CASSLRQASDTQYF. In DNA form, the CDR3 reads TGTGCCAGCAGTTTACGGCAGGCGTCAGATACGCAGTATTTT.

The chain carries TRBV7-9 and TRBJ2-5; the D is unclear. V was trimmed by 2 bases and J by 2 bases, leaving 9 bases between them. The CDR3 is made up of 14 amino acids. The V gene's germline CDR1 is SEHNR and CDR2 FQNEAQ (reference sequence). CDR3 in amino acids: CASSLSLEQETQYF. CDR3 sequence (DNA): TGTGCCAGCAGCTTAAGTTTAGAACAAGAGACCCAGTACTTC.

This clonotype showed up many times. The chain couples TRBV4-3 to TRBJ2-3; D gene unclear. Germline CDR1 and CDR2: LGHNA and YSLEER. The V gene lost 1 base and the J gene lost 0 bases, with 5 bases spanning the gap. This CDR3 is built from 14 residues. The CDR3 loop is CASSQGASTDTQYF. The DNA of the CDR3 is TGCGCCAGCAGCCAAGGGGCTAGCACAGATACGCAGTATTTT.

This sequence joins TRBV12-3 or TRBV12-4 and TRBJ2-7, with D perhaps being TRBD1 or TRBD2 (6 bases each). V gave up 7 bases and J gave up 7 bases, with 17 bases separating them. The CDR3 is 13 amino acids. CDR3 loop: CASNLGGLREQYF. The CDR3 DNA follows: TGTGCCAGCAATTTGGGGGGCCTGAGGGAGCAGTACTTC.

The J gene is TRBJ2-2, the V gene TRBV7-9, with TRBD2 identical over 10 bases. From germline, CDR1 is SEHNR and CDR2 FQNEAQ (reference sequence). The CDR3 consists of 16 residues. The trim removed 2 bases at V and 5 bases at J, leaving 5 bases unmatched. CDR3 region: CASSLSGRASTGELFF. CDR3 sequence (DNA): TGTGCCAGCAGCTTAAGCGGGAGGGCCTCGACCGGGGAGCTGTTTTTT. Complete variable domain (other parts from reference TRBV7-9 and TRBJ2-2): DTGVSQNPRHKITKRGQNVTFRCDPISEHNRLYWYRQTLGQGPEFLTYFQNEAQLEKSRLLSDRFSAERPKGSFSTLEIQRTEQGDSAMYLCASSLSGRASTGELFFGEGSRLTVL.

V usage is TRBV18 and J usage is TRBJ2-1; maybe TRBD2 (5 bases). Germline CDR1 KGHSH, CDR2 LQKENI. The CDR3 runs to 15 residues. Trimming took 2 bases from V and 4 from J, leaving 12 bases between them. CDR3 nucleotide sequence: TGTGCCAGCTCACCAAGGACTCGAGTATACAATGAGCAGTTCTTC. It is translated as CASSPRTRVYNEQFF.

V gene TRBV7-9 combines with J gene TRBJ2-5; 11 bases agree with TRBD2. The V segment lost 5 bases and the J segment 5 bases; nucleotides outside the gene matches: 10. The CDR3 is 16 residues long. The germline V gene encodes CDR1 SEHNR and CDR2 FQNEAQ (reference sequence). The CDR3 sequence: CASSAIAGGPPETQYF. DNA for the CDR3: TGTGCCAGCAGCGCAATAGCGGGAGGGCCCCCGGAGACCCAGTACTTC.

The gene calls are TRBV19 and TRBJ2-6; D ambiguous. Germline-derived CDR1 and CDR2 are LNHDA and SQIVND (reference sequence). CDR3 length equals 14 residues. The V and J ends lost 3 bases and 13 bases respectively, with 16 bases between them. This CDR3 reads CASSIQWPLSVLTF. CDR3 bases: TGTGCCAGTAGTATCCAGTGGCCGCTCTCAGTCCTGACTTTC.

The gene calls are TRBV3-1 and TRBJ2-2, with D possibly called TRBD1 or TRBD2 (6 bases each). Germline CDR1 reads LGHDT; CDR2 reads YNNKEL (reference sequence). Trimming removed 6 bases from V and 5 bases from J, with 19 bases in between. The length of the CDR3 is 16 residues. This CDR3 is CASSPLRWGATGELFF. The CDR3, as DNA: TGTGCCAGCAGTCCCTTACGGTGGGGGGCGACCGGGGAGCTGTTTTTT.

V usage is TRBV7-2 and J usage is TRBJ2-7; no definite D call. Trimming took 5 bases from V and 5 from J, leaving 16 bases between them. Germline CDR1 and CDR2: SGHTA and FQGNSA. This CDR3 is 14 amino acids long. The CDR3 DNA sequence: TGTGCCAGCAGCCCCTGGGCCAATCACAACGAGCAGTACTTC. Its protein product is CASSPWANHNEQYF.

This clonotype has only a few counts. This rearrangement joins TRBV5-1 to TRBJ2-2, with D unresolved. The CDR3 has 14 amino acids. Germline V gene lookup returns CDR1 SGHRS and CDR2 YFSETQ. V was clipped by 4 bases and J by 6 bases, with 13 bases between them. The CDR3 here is CASSPTASPGELFF. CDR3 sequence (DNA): TGCGCCAGCAGCCCTACAGCAAGTCCCGGGGAGCTGTTTTTT. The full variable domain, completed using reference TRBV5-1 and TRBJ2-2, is KAGVTQTPRYLIKTRGQQVTLSCSPISGHRSVSWYQQTPGQGLQFLFEYFSETQRNKGNFPGRFSGRQFSNSRSEMNVSTLELGDSALYLCASSPTASPGELFFGEGSRLTVL.

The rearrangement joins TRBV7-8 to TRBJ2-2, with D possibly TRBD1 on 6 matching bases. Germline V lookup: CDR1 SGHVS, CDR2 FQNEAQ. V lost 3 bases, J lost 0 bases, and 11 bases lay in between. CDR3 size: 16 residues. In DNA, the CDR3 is TGTGCCAGCAGCTTGGGGGCACAATCGAACACCGGGGAGCTGTTTTTT. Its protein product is CASSLGAQSNTGELFF.

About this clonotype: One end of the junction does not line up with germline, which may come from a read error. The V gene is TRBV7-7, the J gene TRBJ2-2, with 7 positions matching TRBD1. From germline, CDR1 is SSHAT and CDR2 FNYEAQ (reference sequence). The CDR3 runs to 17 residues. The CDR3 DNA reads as TGTGCTAGCAGCTTAGCCCAGGGGGAGTCAATTACCGGGGAGCTGTTTTTT. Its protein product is CASSLAQGESITGELFF.

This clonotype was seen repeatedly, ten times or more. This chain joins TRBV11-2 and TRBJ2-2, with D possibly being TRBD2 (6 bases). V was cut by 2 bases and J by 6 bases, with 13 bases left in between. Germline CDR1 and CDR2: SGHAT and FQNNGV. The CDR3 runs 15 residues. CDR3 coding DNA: TGTGCCAGCAGCTTAATCCGGGGAGGCGCCGGGGAGCTGTTTTTT. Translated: CASSLIRGGAGELFF.

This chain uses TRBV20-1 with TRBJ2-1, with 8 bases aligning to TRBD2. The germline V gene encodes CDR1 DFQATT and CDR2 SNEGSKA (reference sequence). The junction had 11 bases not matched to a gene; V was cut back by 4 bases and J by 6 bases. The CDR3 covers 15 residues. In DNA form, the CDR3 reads TGCAGTGCTACCCCCAGCGGGGGATTCCCCAATGAGCAGTTCTTC. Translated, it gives CSATPSGGFPNEQFF.

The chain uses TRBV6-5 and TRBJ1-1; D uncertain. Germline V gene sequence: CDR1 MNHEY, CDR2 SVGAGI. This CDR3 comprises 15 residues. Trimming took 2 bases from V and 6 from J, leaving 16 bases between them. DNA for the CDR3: TGTGCCAGCAGTTACACCCCGGGCGGCTCATCTGAAGCTTTCTTT. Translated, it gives CASSYTPGGSSEAFF.

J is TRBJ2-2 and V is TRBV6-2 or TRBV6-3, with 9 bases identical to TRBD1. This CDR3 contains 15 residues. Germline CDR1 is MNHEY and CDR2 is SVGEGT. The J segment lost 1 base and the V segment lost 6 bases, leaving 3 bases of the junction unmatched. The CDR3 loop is CASRTGQGNTGELFF. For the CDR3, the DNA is TGTGCCAGCAGAACGGGACAGGGGAACACCGGGGAGCTGTTTTTT.

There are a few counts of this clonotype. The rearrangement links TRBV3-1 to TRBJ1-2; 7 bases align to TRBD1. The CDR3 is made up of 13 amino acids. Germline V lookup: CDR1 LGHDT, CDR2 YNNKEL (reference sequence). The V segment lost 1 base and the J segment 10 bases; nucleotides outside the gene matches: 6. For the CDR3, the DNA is TGTGCCAGCAGCCAAGGAACAGGGGTGGACTACACCTTC. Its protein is CASSQGTGVDYTF.

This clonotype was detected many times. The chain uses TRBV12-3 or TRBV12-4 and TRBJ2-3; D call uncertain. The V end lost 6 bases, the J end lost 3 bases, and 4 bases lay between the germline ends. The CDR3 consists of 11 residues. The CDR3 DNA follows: TGTGCCAGCAGCTTAACAGATACGCAGTATTTT. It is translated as CASSLTDTQYF.

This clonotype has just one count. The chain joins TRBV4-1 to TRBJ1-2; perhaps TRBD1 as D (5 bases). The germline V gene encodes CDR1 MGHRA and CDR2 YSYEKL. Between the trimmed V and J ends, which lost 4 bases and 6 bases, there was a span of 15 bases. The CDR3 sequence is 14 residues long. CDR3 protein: CASSRGHQGDGYTF. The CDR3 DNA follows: TGCGCCAGCAGCCGGGGCCATCAAGGAGATGGCTACACCTTC.

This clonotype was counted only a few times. CDR3 in amino acids: CATSRMRGESSYEQYF. CDR3 DNA sequence: TGTGCCACCAGCAGAATGCGGGGTGAAAGCTCCTACGAGCAGTACTTC. The chain has TRBV15 and TRBJ2-7; perhaps TRBD2 as D (6 bases). Germline-derived CDR1 and CDR2 are LNHNV and YYDKDF (reference sequence). V lost 2 bases to trimming and J lost 0 bases, with 14 bases between them. The CDR3 spans 16 residues.

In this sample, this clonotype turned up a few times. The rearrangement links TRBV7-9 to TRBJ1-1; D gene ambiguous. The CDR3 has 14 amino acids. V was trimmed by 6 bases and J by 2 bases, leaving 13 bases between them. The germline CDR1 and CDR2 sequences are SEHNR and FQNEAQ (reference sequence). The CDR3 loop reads CASSVRDSNTEAFF. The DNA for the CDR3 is TGTGCCAGCAGTGTCCGAGATTCTAACACTGAAGCTTTCTTT.